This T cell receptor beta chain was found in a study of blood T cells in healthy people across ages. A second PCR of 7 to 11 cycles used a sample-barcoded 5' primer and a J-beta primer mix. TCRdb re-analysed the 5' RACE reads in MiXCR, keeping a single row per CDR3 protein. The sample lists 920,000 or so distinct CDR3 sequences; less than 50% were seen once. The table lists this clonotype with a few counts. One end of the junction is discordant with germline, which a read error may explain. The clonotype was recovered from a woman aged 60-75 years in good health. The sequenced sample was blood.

This CDR3 reads CASSPAGVRGHYGQYF. In DNA, the CDR3 is TGTGCCAGCAGCCCCGCTGGCGTGCGGGGCCACTACGGGCAGTACTTC. The chain links TRBV7-6 to TRBJ2-7, with D perhaps matching TRBD2 (6 bases). This CDR3 comprises 16 residues. Germline V CDR1 and CDR2: SGHVS, FNYEAQ.